The T cell receptor (beta chain) under discussion was sequenced for a study of blood T cell repertoires in COVID-19. The wider study: Specimens from acute and convalescent COVID-19 originated in the United States, Italy and Spain. From T cells, B-cell-depleted T cells, or PBMCs came the material, which was cDNA or gDNA.

This CDR3 region has 16 residues. CDR1 KGHSY and CDR2 FQNENV come from the germline V gene. V gave up 0 bases and J gave up 4 bases; unmatched junction bases: 5. Original analysis: Cell counts per sample came from amplifying reference gene primers. TCRdb's copy holds only in-frame clones and misses some; the assay was immunoSEQ multiplex PCR. From that table come the V and J calls and clone size; the DNA was used to work out D and trimming. The table includes about 140,000 clones, 77% detected once. The origin of this receptor is a woman aged 45-65 years with active or convalescent COVID-19. The genes are TRBV16 and TRBJ2-5, with 10 bases that match TRBD1. Input material: peripheral blood. The CDR3 reads CASSQSGTGVGETQYF. The CDR3, as DNA: TGTGCCAGCAGCCAATCGGGGACAGGGGTCGGAGAGACCCAGTACTTC. Filled out from reference TRBV16 and TRBJ2-5, the complete variable domain reads GEEVAQTPKHLVRGEGQKAKLYCAPIKGHSYVFWYQQVLKNEFKFLISFQNENVFDETGMPKERFSAKCLPNSPCSLEIQATKLEDSAVYFCASSQSGTGVGETQYFGPGTRLLVL.